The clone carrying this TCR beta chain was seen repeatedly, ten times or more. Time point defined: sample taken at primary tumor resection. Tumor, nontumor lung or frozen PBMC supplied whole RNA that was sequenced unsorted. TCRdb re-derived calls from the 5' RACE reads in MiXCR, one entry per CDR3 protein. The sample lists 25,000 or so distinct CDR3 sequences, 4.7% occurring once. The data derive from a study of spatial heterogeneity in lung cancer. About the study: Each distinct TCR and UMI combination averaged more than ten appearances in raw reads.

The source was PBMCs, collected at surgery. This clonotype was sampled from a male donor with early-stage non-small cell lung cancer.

CDR3 residues: CASRGDSYNSPLHF. CDR3 sequence (DNA): TGTGCCAGCAGAGGGGATTCCTATAATTCACCCCTCCACTTT. The J gene is TRBJ1-6, the V gene TRBV27; D may be TRBD1 (5 bases). CDR1 and CDR2 (germline): MNHEY, SMNVEV (reference sequence). The CDR3 runs to 14 residues. The germline V and J ends were trimmed by 6 bases and 1 base, with 7 bases remaining between them.